This entry lists 17 T cell receptor beta chains sequenced from one sample in a study of shared clonotypes between healthy human individuals. Using immunoSEQ multiplex PCR, the repertoire was profiled, and TCRdb retains in-frame clones only, with some absent. The repertoire consists of 330,000 or so clones, with around two thirds occurring once and the leading ten covering about 9.4%. The source material was memory CD4+ T cells sorted from blood. Subset of the sample: CD45RA-negative fraction. The receptor set was obtained from a man under 40 in good health.

J is TRBJ2-1 and V is TRBV2, with D possibly matching TRBD1 (6 bases). Germline V gene data show CDR1 as SNHLY and CDR2 as FYNNEI. The CDR3 has 18 residues. Trimming took 0 bases from V and 0 from J, leaving 15 bases between them. DNA for the CDR3: TGTGCCAGCAGTGAAGCGCTATTCGGGACAAGCTCCTACAATGAGCAGTTCTTC. Its translation: CASSEALFGTSSYNEQFF.

This chain connects TRBV5-1 to TRBJ2-3; D remains ambiguous. Trimming removed 2 bases from V and 2 bases from J, with 12 bases in between. Germline V lookup: CDR1 SGHRS, CDR2 YFSETQ. The CDR3 runs 15 residues. The CDR3 DNA is TGCGCCAGCAGCTTACAAACGGCCGACACAGATACGCAGTATTTT. It codes for CASSLQTADTDTQYF.

The rearrangement uses TRBV7-2 and TRBJ2-7; D possibly uses TRBD1 or TRBD2 (6 bases each). Germline V CDR1 and CDR2: SGHTA, FQGNSA. CDR3 length equals 16 residues. V lost 1 base and J lost 4, with 17 bases in between. The CDR3 is CASSLVGGRVTYEQYF. CDR3 bases: TGTGCCAGCAGCTTAGTGGGGGGCAGGGTCACATACGAGCAGTACTTC.

CDR3 in amino acids: CASSPLETPSSYNEQFF. DNA of the CDR3: TGTGCCAGCTCACCACTCGAGACACCGAGCTCCTACAATGAGCAGTTCTTC. This chain links TRBV18 with TRBJ2-1; D is unclear. The V gene's germline CDR1 is KGHSH and CDR2 LQKENI. CDR3 length: 17 residues. Deletions cut 1 base from V and 0 bases from J, with 13 bases between. The full variable domain, with the rest looked up from reference TRBV18 and TRBJ2-1, is NAGVMQNPRHLVRRRGQEARLRCSPMKGHSHVYWYRQLPEEGLKFMVYLQKENIIDESGMPKERFSAEFPKEGPSILRIQQVVRGDSAAYFCASSPLETPSSYNEQFFGPGTRLTVL.

This chain links TRBV5-1 with TRBJ2-2, with 10 bases fitting TRBD2. Trimming at V came to 6 bases and at J to 4 bases, leaving 6 bases not matched to a gene. Germline loops: CDR1 SGHRS, CDR2 YFSETQ. This CDR3 is 15 amino acids long. This CDR3 reads CASNLAGVSTGELFF. CDR3 bases: TGCGCCAGCAACCTAGCGGGAGTGTCCACCGGGGAGCTGTTTTTT.

The chain combines TRBV28 with TRBJ1-3; D not certain. This CDR3 comprises 15 residues. Trimming stripped 5 bases from V and 0 bases from J, with 11 bases between. The germline gives CDR1 MDHEN, CDR2 SYDVKM. CDR3 amino acids: CASSGNQDSGNTIYF. In DNA form, the CDR3 reads TGTGCCAGCAGTGGTAACCAAGACTCTGGAAACACCATATATTTT.

The V and J genes are TRBV6-5 and TRBJ2-2; D is ambiguous. Germline CDR1 reads MNHEY; CDR2 reads SVGAGI. The ends were cut back, 1 base at V and 3 bases at J, with 9 bases in the middle. CDR3 length equals 15 residues. CDR3 in DNA: TGTGCCAGCAGTTACTTAGGCCTATACACCGGGGAGCTGTTTTTT. This gives the protein CASSYLGLYTGELFF.

This clone has only a few counts. V gene TRBV4-1 combines with J gene TRBJ2-1; 12 bases fit TRBD2. Trimming at V came to 1 base and at J to 7 bases, leaving 8 bases not matched to a gene. CDR1 is MGHRA and CDR2 is YSYEKL in the germline V gene. The CDR3 runs 17 residues. CDR3 sequence reads: CASSQVIGTSGSNEQFF. The CDR3 DNA sequence: TGCGCCAGCAGCCAAGTAATCGGGACTAGCGGGTCTAATGAGCAGTTCTTC.

This clone was detected only a few times. V is TRBV7-9 and J is TRBJ1-4, with a tentative D call TRBD1 (6 bases). The V end lost 4 bases, the J end lost 0 bases, and 9 bases lay between the germline ends. Germline V gene sequence: CDR1 SEHNR, CDR2 FQNEAQ (reference sequence). CDR3 length equals 15 residues. The CDR3 nucleotides are TGTGCCAGCAGCTCGGGACAAGCAACTAATGAAAAACTGTTTTTT. Its translation: CASSSGQATNEKLFF.

The chain links TRBV7-2 to TRBJ2-7, with TRBD1 matching 8 bases. V gave up 0 bases and J gave up 3 bases; unmatched junction bases: 7. This CDR3 comprises 16 residues. Germline CDR1 is SGHTA and CDR2 is FQGNSA. The CDR3: CASSLAGTGLSYEQYF. In nucleotides, the CDR3 is TGTGCCAGCAGCTTAGCTGGGACAGGCTTGAGCTACGAGCAGTACTTC.

Turning to this clone: Other DNA sequences within the sample encode an identical CDR3. The chain couples TRBV29-1 to TRBJ2-3; D may be TRBD1 (6 bases). The germline gives CDR1 SQVTM, CDR2 ANQGSEA. V was shortened by 3 bases and J by 1 base, with 8 bases between the two germline ends. The CDR3 contains 13 residues. DNA for the CDR3: TGCAGCGTTGATGAGGGGGGCACAGATACGCAGTATTTT. Encoded protein: CSVDEGGTDTQYF.

The sample holds one count of this clone. The V gene is TRBV12-1, the J gene TRBJ2-2; the DNA was not compared with TRBD2, the D call given in the table. TRBV12-1 represents a pseudogene. This CDR3 contains 24 residues. The CDR3 bases are TGTGCCAGCAGCTTTGTTCCGGTAACGCCGTACCTTTTTTTTAGCGGGGGTAACACCGGGGAGCTGTTTTTT. Its protein is CASSFVPVTPYLFFSGGNTGELFF.

V gene TRBV9 combines with J gene TRBJ2-3; TRBD1 agrees at 9 bases. V was clipped by 5 bases and J by 3 bases; unmatched bases: 4. Germline assignment: CDR1 SGDLS and CDR2 YYNGEE. This CDR3 contains 14 residues. The CDR3 protein is CASRKGQGTDTQYF. The CDR3 nucleotides read TGTGCCAGCAGAAAAGGACAGGGGACAGATACGCAGTATTTT.

The chain links TRBV12-5 to TRBJ1-4; 7 bases map to TRBD1. Trimming removed 4 bases from V and 4 bases from J; junction bases left unmatched: 12. This CDR3 spans 17 amino acids. CDR1 LGHNT and CDR2 FRNRAP come from the germline V gene. The CDR3 DNA reads as TGTGCTAGTGGTTCACCCCCCCCGGGACAGCATAATGAAAAACTGTTTTTT. This encodes CASGSPPPGQHNEKLFF. Variable domain in full (rest from reference TRBV12-5 and TRBJ1-4): DARVTQTPRHKVTEMGQEVTMRCQPILGHNTVFWYRQTMMQGLELLAYFRNRAPLDDSGMPKDRFSAEMPDATLATLKIQPSEPRDSAVYFCASGSPPPGQHNEKLFFGSGTQLSVL.

In this sample, this clone turned up a few times. The chain combines TRBV7-2 with TRBJ2-7, with a possible D match to TRBD2 (7 bases). The V end lost 2 bases, the J end lost 6 bases, and 11 bases lay between the germline ends. Germline V lookup: CDR1 SGHTA, CDR2 FQGNSA. The CDR3 contains 13 residues. CDR3: CASSLRGRGEQYF. The CDR3 DNA reads TGTGCCAGCAGCTTAAGGGGGAGGGGCGAGCAGTACTTC.

CDR3 protein: CASHPGSWYEQYF. As DNA, the CDR3 is TGTGCCAGCCACCCGGGGAGTTGGTACGAGCAGTACTTC. This chain connects TRBV6-1 to TRBJ2-7; D might be TRBD2 (5 bases). Germline assignment: CDR1 MNHNS and CDR2 SASEGT. Trimming removed 8 bases at V and 4 bases at J, with 15 bases between. The CDR3 covers 13 residues.

This chain uses TRBV9 with TRBJ2-2, with 11 positions matching TRBD2. After removal of 3 bases from V and 5 bases from J, the junction contained 3 bases not matched to a gene. In germline, CDR1 is SGDLS, CDR2 YYNGEE. The CDR3 length is 15 residues. CDR3 sequence reads: CASSATSGMTGELFF. The CDR3 nucleotides are TGTGCCAGCAGCGCGACTAGCGGGATGACCGGGGAGCTGTTTTTT.